Below are 5 T cell receptor beta chains sequenced from a single sample in a study of T cells in Graves' hyperthyroidism and ophthalmopathy. RNA transcripts were the template for amplifying TCR beta CDR3 regions. In the first-round RT-PCR of the TCR CDR3, the HTBI primer set was used. TCRdb recomputed calls from the multiplex PCR reads with MiXCR, one row per CDR3 protein. The sample lists about 620,000 distinct CDR3 sequences, 15% to 20% seen once, with 3% to 4.5% in the top ten. Sequenced input: blood. These receptors originate from a woman aged 25 to 39 with Graves' hyperthyroidism.

This clonotype has at least ten counts. This chain joins TRBV29-1 and TRBJ2-2, with 11 bases identical to TRBD2. Per germline, CDR1 SQVTM and CDR2 ANQGSEA. V was pared by 7 bases and J by 0 bases, with 7 bases of the junction left unmatched. The CDR3 has 16 residues. CDR3: CSAEGTSGSNTGELFF. The DNA of the CDR3 is TGCAGCGCAGAAGGGACTAGCGGTTCGAACACCGGGGAGCTGTTTTTT.

This clonotype has just a few counts. The chain combines TRBV20-1 with TRBJ2-5; 12 nucleotides align to TRBD2. The CDR3 contains 15 residues. After removal of 0 bases from V and 13 bases from J, the junction contained 12 bases not matched to a gene. Germline values: CDR1 DFQATT, CDR2 SNEGSKA (reference sequence). CDR3: CSARDLRRLAGDSYF. The CDR3 DNA sequence: TGCAGTGCTAGAGATCTGAGGCGACTAGCGGGAGATTCGTACTTC.

There are many counts of this clonotype. As DNA, the CDR3 is TGTGCCTGGAAAGGCGGGAGGTTTGAGACCCAGTACTTC. Amino acids: CAWKGGRFETQYF. The chain joins TRBV30 to TRBJ2-5; 8 bases match TRBD2. V dropped 4 bases and J dropped 5; count of bases not matched to a gene: 6. In germline, CDR1 is GTSNPN, CDR2 SVGIG (reference sequence). The CDR3 runs 13 residues. Supplemented by reference TRBV30 and TRBJ2-5, the full variable domain reads SQTIHQWPATLVQPVGSPLSLECTVEGTSNPNLYWYRQAAGRGLQLLFYSVGIGQISSEVPQNLSASRPQDRQFILSSKKLLLSDSGFYLCAWKGGRFETQYFGPGTRLLVL.

This clonotype showed up just a few times. The chain is built from TRBV7-2 and TRBJ2-2; D unresolved. The CDR3 length is 14 residues. Trimming took 5 bases from V and 5 from J, leaving 12 bases between them. Germline CDR1 is SGHTA and CDR2 is FQGNSA. The DNA of the CDR3 is TGTGCCAGCAGCCGTGGAGCCGTTACCGGGGAGCTGTTTTTT. This encodes CASSRGAVTGELFF.

The rearrangement uses TRBV9 and TRBJ2-7; 10 bases agree with TRBD2. Germline CDR1 is SGDLS and CDR2 is YYNGEE. The CDR3 covers 13 residues. The V and J ends lost 0 bases and 6 bases, in that order; junction bases with no gene match: 0. The DNA for the CDR3 is TGTGCCAGCAGCGTAGGACTAGCGGGCGAGCAGTACTTC. Translating gives CASSVGLAGEQYF.